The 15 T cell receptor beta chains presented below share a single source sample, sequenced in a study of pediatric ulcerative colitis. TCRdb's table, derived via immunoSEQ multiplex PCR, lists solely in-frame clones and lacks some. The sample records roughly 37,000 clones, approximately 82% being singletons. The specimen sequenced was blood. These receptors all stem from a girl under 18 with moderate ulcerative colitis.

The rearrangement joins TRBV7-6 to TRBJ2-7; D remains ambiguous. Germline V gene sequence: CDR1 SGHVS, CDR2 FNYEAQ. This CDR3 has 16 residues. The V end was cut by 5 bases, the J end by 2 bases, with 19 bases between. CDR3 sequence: CASSPRSVGRPYEQYF. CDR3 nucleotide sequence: TGTGCCAGCAGCCCCCGAAGTGTAGGACGACCCTACGAGCAGTACTTC.

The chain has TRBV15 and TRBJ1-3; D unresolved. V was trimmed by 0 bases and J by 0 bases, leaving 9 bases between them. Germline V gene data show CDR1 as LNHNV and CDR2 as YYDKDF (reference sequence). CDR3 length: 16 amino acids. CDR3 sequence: CATSRDPLVSGNTIYF. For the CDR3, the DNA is TGTGCCACCAGCAGAGATCCTCTAGTCTCTGGAAACACCATATATTTT.

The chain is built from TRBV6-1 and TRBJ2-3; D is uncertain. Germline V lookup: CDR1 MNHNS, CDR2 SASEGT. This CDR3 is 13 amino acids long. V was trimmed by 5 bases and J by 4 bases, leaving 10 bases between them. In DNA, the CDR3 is TGTGCCAGCAGTTATCATCCCGCAGATACGCAGTATTTT. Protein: CASSYHPADTQYF.

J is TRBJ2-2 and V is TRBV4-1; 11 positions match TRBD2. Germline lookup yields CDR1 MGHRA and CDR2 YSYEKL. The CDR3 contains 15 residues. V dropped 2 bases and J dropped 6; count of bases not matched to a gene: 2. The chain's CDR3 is CASSQLAGGPGELFF. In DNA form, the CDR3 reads TGCGCCAGCAGCCAATTAGCGGGGGGGCCCGGGGAGCTGTTTTTT.

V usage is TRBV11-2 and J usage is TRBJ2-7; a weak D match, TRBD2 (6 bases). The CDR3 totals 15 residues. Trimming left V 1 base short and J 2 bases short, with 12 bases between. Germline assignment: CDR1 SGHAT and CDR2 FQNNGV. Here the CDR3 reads CASSLATGEAYEQYF. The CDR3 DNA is TGTGCCAGCAGCTTAGCAACGGGAGAGGCCTACGAGCAGTACTTC.

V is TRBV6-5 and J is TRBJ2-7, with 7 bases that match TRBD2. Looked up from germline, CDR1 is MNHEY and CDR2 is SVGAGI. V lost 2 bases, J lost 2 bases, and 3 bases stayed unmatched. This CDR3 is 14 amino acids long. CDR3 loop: CASSYQRETYEQYF. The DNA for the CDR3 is TGTGCCAGCAGTTACCAGCGGGAAACCTACGAGCAGTACTTC.

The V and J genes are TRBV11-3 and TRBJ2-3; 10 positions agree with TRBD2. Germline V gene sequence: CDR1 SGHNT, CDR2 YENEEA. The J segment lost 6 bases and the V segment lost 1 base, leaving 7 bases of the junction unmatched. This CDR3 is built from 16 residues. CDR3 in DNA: TGTGCCAGCAGCTTAGGCTGGACTAGCGGATTGGATACGCAGTATTTT. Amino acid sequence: CASSLGWTSGLDTQYF.

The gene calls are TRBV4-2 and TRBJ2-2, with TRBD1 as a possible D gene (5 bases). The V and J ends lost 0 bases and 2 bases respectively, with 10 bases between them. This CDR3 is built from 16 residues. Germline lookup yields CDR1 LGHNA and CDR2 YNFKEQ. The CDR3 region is CASSQEIRENTGELFF. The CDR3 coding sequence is TGTGCCAGCAGCCAAGAGATCAGGGAAAACACCGGGGAGCTGTTTTTT.

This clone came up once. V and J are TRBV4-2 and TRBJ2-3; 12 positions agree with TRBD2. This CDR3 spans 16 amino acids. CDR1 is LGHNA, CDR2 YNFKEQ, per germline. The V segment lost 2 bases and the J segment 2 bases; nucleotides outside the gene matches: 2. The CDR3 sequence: CASSQLAGGPTDTQYF. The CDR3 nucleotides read TGTGCCAGCAGCCAACTAGCGGGGGGGCCCACAGATACGCAGTATTTT.

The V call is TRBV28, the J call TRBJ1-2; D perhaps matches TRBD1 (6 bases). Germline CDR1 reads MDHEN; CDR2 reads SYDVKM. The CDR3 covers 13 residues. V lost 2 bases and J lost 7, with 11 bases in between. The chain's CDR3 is CASSLGGALGYTF. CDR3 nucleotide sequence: TGTGCCAGCAGTTTAGGGGGGGCGCTTGGCTACACCTTC.

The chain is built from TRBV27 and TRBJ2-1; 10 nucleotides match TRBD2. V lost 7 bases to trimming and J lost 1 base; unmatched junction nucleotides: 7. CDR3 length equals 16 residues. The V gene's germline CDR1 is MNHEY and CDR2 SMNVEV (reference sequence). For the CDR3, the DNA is TGTGCCAGCAAGTGGACTAGCGGCACTTCCTACAATGAGCAGTTCTTC. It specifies CASKWTSGTSYNEQFF.

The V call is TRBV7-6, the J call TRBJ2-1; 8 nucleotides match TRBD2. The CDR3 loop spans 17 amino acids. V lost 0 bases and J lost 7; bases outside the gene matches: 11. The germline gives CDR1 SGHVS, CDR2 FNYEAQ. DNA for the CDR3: TGTGCCAGCAGCTTAGCGTGGAGCGGGAGTACTTGGAATGAGCAGTTCTTC. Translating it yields CASSLAWSGSTWNEQFF.

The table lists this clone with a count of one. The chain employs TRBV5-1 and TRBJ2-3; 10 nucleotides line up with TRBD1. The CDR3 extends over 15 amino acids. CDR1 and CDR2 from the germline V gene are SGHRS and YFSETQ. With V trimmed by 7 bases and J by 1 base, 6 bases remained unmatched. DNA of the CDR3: TGCGCCAGCGGGAGCGGGACAGGGGGCACAGATACGCAGTATTTT. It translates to CASGSGTGGTDTQYF. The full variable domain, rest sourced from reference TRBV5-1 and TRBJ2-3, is KAGVTQTPRYLIKTRGQQVTLSCSPISGHRSVSWYQQTPGQGLQFLFEYFSETQRNKGNFPGRFSGRQFSNSRSEMNVSTLELGDSALYLCASGSGTGGTDTQYFGPGTRLTVL.

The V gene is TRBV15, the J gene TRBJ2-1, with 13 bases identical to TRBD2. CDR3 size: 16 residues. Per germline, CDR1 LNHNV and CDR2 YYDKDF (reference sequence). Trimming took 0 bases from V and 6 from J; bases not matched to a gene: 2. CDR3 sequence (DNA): TGTGCCACCAGCAGAGATCGACTAGCGGGAGGCAATGAGCAGTTCTTC. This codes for CATSRDRLAGGNEQFF. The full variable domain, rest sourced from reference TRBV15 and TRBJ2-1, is DAMVIQNPRYQVTQFGKPVTLSCSQTLNHNVMYWYQQKSSQAPKLLFHYYDKDFNNEADTPDNFQSRRPNTSFCFLDIRSPGLGDTAMYLCATSRDRLAGGNEQFFGPGTRLTVL.

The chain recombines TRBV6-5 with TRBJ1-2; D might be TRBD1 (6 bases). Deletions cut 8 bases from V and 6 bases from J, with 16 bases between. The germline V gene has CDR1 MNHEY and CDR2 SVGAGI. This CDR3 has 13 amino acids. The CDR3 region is CASDWMTGHGYTF. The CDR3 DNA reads TGTGCCAGCGATTGGATGACAGGCCATGGCTACACCTTC.